This TCR beta chain was observed in a study of blood T cell repertoires in COVID-19. Turning to the study itself: Italy, Spain and the United States were the sources of the convalescent and acute COVID-19 samples. T cells, B-cell-depleted T cells, or PBMCs provided the cDNA or gDNA that served as material.

This CDR3 has 14 residues. Germline CDR1 MNHEY, CDR2 SMNVEV (reference sequence). The ends were cut back, 4 bases at V and 4 bases at J, with 10 bases in the middle. This clone is medium-sized (0.01 to 0.1%) in the sample. In the authors' methods: Estimation of nucleated cell counts relied on the amplification of reference gene primers. Produced via immunoSEQ multiplex PCR; TCRdb's table is partial and in-frame only. The V and J calls and clone size were taken over from that table, and D and trimming were inferred from the DNA. The repertoire has about 50,000 clones, 75% to 90% of them found once; the top ten carry 9.5% to 15%.

The sample comprised peripheral blood. This chain joins TRBV27 and TRBJ2-2; perhaps TRBD2 as D (5 bases). The TCR sequence derives from a human donor with active COVID-19. The donor label of this sample is uncertain. The CDR3 DNA follows: TGTGCCAGCAGTTCGGGGTCGAGCACCGGGGAGCTGTTTTTT. This codes for CASSSGSSTGELFF.